Shown below are 2 T cell receptor beta chains from a single sample sequenced in a study of Tregs in tolerant kidney transplant recipients. Only in-frame clones appear in the TCRdb table, and some are missing; sequencing was by immunoSEQ multiplex PCR. The sample lists roughly 250,000 clones; about 80% were seen once. Input material: CD4+ T cells from blood. The receptor source for this set is a human donor in good health.

This chain links TRBV30 with TRBJ1-2; D gene uncertain. Germline values: CDR1 GTSNPN, CDR2 SVGIG (reference sequence). The CDR3 sequence is 12 residues long. V lost 0 bases, J lost 7 bases, and 9 bases lay in between. The CDR3 sequence is CAWSVRDTGYTF. Here the CDR3 DNA reads TGTGCCTGGAGTGTACGGGATACTGGCTACACCTTC.

A remark on this clone: This sample also contains other DNA sequences that code for the same CDR3. The chain is built from TRBV2 and TRBJ1-5; D uncertain. Trimming removed 6 bases from V and 0 bases from J, with 6 bases in between. CDR1 and CDR2 from the germline V gene are SNHLY and FYNNEI. CDR3 length equals 13 residues. DNA for the CDR3: TGTGCCAGCAGGGGCGATAGCAATCAGCCCCAGCATTTT. Protein: CASRGDSNQPQHF.